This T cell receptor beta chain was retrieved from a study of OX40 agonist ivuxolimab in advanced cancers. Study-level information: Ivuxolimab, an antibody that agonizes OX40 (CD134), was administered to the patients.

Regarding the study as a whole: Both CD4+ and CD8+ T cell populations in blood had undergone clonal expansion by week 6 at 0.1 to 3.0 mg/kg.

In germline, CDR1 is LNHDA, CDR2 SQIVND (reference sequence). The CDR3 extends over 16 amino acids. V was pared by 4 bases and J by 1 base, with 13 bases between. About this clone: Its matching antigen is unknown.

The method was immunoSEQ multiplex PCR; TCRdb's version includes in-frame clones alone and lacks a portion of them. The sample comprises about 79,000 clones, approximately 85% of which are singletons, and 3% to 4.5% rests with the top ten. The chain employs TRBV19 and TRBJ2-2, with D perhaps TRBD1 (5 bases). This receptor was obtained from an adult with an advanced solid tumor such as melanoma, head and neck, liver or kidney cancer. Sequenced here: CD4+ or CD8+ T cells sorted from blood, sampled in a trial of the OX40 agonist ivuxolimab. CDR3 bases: TGTGCCAGTAGTACCTGGATGGACAAGAACACCGGGGAGCTGTTTTTT. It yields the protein CASSTWMDKNTGELFF.